One and the same sample provided the 18 T cell receptor beta chains below, sequenced in a study of shared clonotypes between healthy human individuals. Only in-frame clones appear in the TCRdb table, and some are missing; sequencing was by immunoSEQ multiplex PCR. The sample carries a few million clones, more than 80% recorded once. Material for sequencing was naive CD4+ T cells from PBMCs. Noted subset: CD45RA+ positively selected. The receptors were sampled from a man younger than 35 in good health. Some clones in this sample may be carry-over from other donors' samples.

This clone was picked up one time. The V call is TRBV28, the J call TRBJ2-7, with D possibly TRBD1 on 5 matching bases. From germline, CDR1 is MDHEN and CDR2 SYDVKM. The CDR3 length is 13 residues. V lost 6 bases, J lost 5 bases, and 14 bases lay in between. Here the CDR3 DNA reads TGTGCCAGCAGAGGGGTTTCTTTTAACGAGCAGTACTTC. It encodes CASRGVSFNEQYF. The full variable domain, completed using reference TRBV28 and TRBJ2-7, is DVKVTQSSRYLVKRTGEKVFLECVQDMDHENMFWYRQDPGLGLRLIYFSYDVKMKEKGDIPEGYSVSREKKERFSLILESASTNQTSMYLCASRGVSFNEQYFGPGTRLTVT.

This chain uses TRBV7-6 with TRBJ2-1; D uncertain. The CDR3 has 13 amino acids. V gave up 3 bases and J gave up 5 bases, with 8 bases separating them. CDR1 and CDR2 from the germline V gene are SGHVS and FNYEAQ. The CDR3 region is CASSFGRNNEQFF. The DNA for the CDR3 is TGTGCCAGCAGCTTTGGACGGAACAATGAGCAGTTCTTC.

The rearrangement uses TRBV5-4 and TRBJ2-1; possible D gene TRBD2, 5 bases. Germline V CDR1 and CDR2: SGHNT, YYREEE (reference sequence). This CDR3 contains 16 residues. V gave up 4 bases and J gave up 5 bases, with 19 bases separating them. The CDR3 DNA reads as TGTGCCAGCAGCCAAAGCGGTAGCAAACGGGACAATGAGCAGTTCTTC. Translation: CASSQSGSKRDNEQFF.

Regarding this clone: At the DNA level, this CDR3 is encoded by other sequences in the same sample as well. The V call is TRBV5-1, the J call TRBJ1-3; D call uncertain. In germline, CDR1 is SGHRS, CDR2 YFSETQ. CDR3 size: 12 residues. Trimming cost V 4 bases and J 2 bases, with 4 bases left between them. Here the CDR3 DNA reads TGCGCCAGCAGCCAACCTGGAAACACCATATATTTT. It yields the protein CASSQPGNTIYF.

V and J are TRBV19 and TRBJ2-1; D is unresolved. This CDR3 contains 14 residues. Trimming took off 4 bases at V and 4 bases at J, with 11 bases between the two ends. CDR1 and CDR2 from the germline V gene are LNHDA and SQIVND (reference sequence). DNA for the CDR3: TGTGCCAGTAGTACCCAAACAGTGTACAATGAGCAGTTCTTC. Encoded protein: CASSTQTVYNEQFF. The full variable domain, in which reference TRBV19 and TRBJ2-1 provide the parts outside the CDR3, is DGGITQSPKYLFRKEGQNVTLSCEQNLNHDAMYWYRQDPGQGLRLIYYSQIVNDFQKGDIAEGYSVSREKKESFPLTVTSAQKNPTAFYLCASSTQTVYNEQFFGPGTRLTVL.

The chain couples TRBV5-1 to TRBJ1-2; D is undetermined. There are 15 residues in the CDR3. Germline assignment: CDR1 SGHRS and CDR2 YFSETQ. V was cut by 1 base and J by 3 bases, with 13 bases left in between. CDR3 amino acids: CASSLLGEKDYGYTF. CDR3 coding DNA: TGCGCCAGCAGCTTGCTCGGGGAAAAGGACTATGGCTACACCTTC.

This sequence joins TRBV15 and TRBJ2-7, with D perhaps matching TRBD1 or TRBD2 (5 bases each). The V and J ends lost 0 bases and 3 bases respectively, with 12 bases between them. Germline V lookup: CDR1 LNHNV, CDR2 YYDKDF (reference sequence). The CDR3 covers 15 residues. The CDR3 spells CATSREYGGSYEQYF. Written as DNA, the CDR3 is TGTGCCACCAGCAGAGAGTATGGGGGAAGCTACGAGCAGTACTTC.

The chain joins TRBV9 to TRBJ1-4; 7 bases align to TRBD1. CDR1 SGDLS and CDR2 YYNGEE come from the germline V gene. This CDR3 comprises 15 residues. Trimming at V came to 3 bases and at J to 7 bases, leaving 9 bases not matched to a gene. CDR3 bases: TGTGCCAGCAGCGAACAGGGGAGGGGCGGTGAAAAACTGTTTTTT. This translates into CASSEQGRGGEKLFF.

The chain couples TRBV5-8 to TRBJ1-4; D is uncertain. The V end lost 4 bases, the J end lost 8 bases, and 21 bases lay between the germline ends. CDR1 and CDR2 from the germline V gene are SGHTS and YDEGEE. This CDR3 contains 16 residues. The CDR3 spells CASSRAGPGRGEKLFF. In nucleotides, the CDR3 is TGTGCCAGCAGCCGTGCTGGCCCGGGTCGTGGGGAAAAACTGTTTTTT.

The chain is built from TRBV18 and TRBJ2-1, with 13 bases lining up with TRBD2. Germline CDR1 KGHSH, CDR2 LQKENI. The CDR3 is made up of 14 amino acids. The V segment lost 9 bases and the J segment 8 bases; nucleotides outside the gene matches: 7. CDR3 region: CASSTSGRAYEQFF. CDR3 in DNA: TGTGCCAGTTCCACTAGCGGGAGGGCATATGAGCAGTTCTTC.

This chain connects TRBV28 to TRBJ2-7; TRBD1 agrees at 11 bases. This CDR3 region has 15 residues. Germline V gene sequence: CDR1 MDHEN, CDR2 SYDVKM. With 5 bases clipped from V and 4 bases from J, the junction kept 7 bases outside the gene matches. The CDR3 region is CASSITRDRGYEQYF. DNA of the CDR3: TGTGCCAGCAGTATCACCCGGGACAGGGGGTACGAGCAGTACTTC.

For this clone: This CDR3 is also generated by other DNA sequences in the sample. This chain connects TRBV6-5 to TRBJ2-7; 8 nucleotides match TRBD1. Germline V gives CDR1 MNHEY, CDR2 SVGAGI. Trimming cost V 0 bases and J 2 bases; bases outside gene matches: 3. The CDR3 contains 15 residues. CDR3: CASSYSDRGPYEQYF. The CDR3 coding sequence is TGTGCCAGCAGTTACTCTGACAGGGGACCCTACGAGCAGTACTTC.

The genes are TRBV15 and TRBJ2-3, with 7 bases lining up with TRBD2. Germline V gene lookup returns CDR1 LNHNV and CDR2 YYDKDF (reference sequence). Losses at the gene ends were 3 bases for V and 5 bases for J; bases not matched to a gene: 14. The CDR3 consists of 17 residues. CDR3 loop: CATSSAVSSGGRDTQYF. CDR3 in DNA: TGTGCCACCAGCAGCGCAGTTTCTAGCGGCGGCAGAGATACGCAGTATTTT.

This clone came up a few times. The J gene is TRBJ1-1, the V gene TRBV5-1; D gene unclear. Trimming took 5 bases from V and 1 from J, leaving 9 bases between them. CDR3 length equals 13 residues. Looked up from germline, CDR1 is SGHRS and CDR2 is YFSETQ. This CDR3 reads CASRGWGNTEAFF. In nucleotides, the CDR3 is TGCGCCAGCAGGGGCTGGGGGAACACTGAAGCTTTCTTT.

V gene TRBV5-6 combines with J gene TRBJ2-2, with D tentatively TRBD1 (5 bases). The CDR3 has 14 residues. CDR1 is SGHDT, CDR2 YYEEEE, per germline. V shed 4 bases and J shed 4 bases, with 11 bases lying between them. The CDR3: CASSRRQSTGELFF. CDR3 in DNA: TGTGCCAGCAGCCGACGACAGAGCACCGGGGAGCTGTTTTTT.

As to this clone: This sample includes further DNA sequences coding for the same CDR3. The V gene is TRBV28, the J gene TRBJ1-2, with D maybe TRBD1 (6 bases). The CDR3 length is 14 residues. Trimming pared 4 bases from V and 4 bases from J, leaving 13 bases between. Germline CDR1 reads MDHEN; CDR2 reads SYDVKM. Written as DNA, the CDR3 is TGTGCCAGCAGTTCGCCAGGGGCACCCTATGGCTACACCTTC. Translated, it gives CASSSPGAPYGYTF.

The chain has TRBV27 and TRBJ2-3; D unclear. CDR3 length: 15 amino acids. V lost 6 bases to trimming and J lost 2 bases, with 15 bases between them. The germline V gene encodes CDR1 MNHEY and CDR2 SMNVEV (reference sequence). The CDR3 DNA follows: TGTGCCAGCAGGCGGAGTCAGAGTTACACAGATACGCAGTATTTT. It yields the protein CASRRSQSYTDTQYF.

The rearrangement links TRBV15 to TRBJ2-3; D may be TRBD2 (5 bases). The germline V gene encodes CDR1 LNHNV and CDR2 YYDKDF (reference sequence). The germline V and J ends were trimmed by 5 bases and 4 bases, with 19 bases remaining between them. There are 16 residues in the CDR3. CDR3 coding DNA: TGTGCCACCAGCTTGCTCAGTAGCGTGGGAGCAGATACGCAGTATTTT. Translating it yields CATSLLSSVGADTQYF.